This entry lists 12 T cell receptor beta chains sequenced from one sample in a study of CD8 T cells in Susac syndrome. Reverse transcription of about 0.5 to 1 ug RNA was carried out with random hexamers. MiXCR, applied by TCRdb to the immunoSEQ multiplex PCR reads, yields one record per CDR3 protein. The sample lists roughly 200,000 distinct CDR3 sequences, roughly 92% occurring once. Sequencing was carried out using CD4+ T cells from PBMCs. The receptors stem from a human donor with Susac syndrome.

V gene TRBV7-9 combines with J gene TRBJ1-1; D is perhaps TRBD1 (6 bases). V was cut by 1 base and J by 1 base, with 10 bases left in between. This CDR3 has 15 residues. The germline V gene has CDR1 SEHNR and CDR2 FQNEAQ (reference sequence). For the CDR3, the DNA is TGTGCCAGCAGCTTAGGCGGGGACACGAACACTGAAGCTTTCTTT. Translation gives CASSLGGDTNTEAFF.

J is TRBJ2-7 and V is TRBV2; the D is unclear. The V end was cut by 4 bases, the J end by 4 bases, with 11 bases between. The CDR3 is 13 amino acids. Germline-derived CDR1 and CDR2 are SNHLY and FYNNEI. The CDR3 region is CASSVGRVYEQYF. CDR3 sequence (DNA): TGTGCCAGCAGTGTAGGACGGGTATACGAGCAGTACTTC.

V usage is TRBV12-3 or TRBV12-4 and J usage is TRBJ1-1; D unresolved. Trimming left V 5 bases short and J 5 bases short, with 12 bases between. The CDR3 loop spans 13 amino acids. The CDR3 nucleotides read TGTGCCAGCAGTGGTCGGGTGCGGACTGAAGCTTTCTTT. It is translated as CASSGRVRTEAFF.

V usage is TRBV9 and J usage is TRBJ2-1, with D unresolved. The CDR3 is 13 amino acids. V lost 4 bases, J lost 4 bases, and 9 bases lay in between. CDR1 and CDR2 from the germline V gene are SGDLS and YYNGEE. CDR3 DNA sequence: TGTGCCAGCAGCTTGACTGTATACAATGAGCAGTTCTTC. Protein product: CASSLTVYNEQFF.

The chain recombines TRBV25-1 with TRBJ1-1; D remains unclear. V lost 4 bases and J 4 bases, leaving 7 bases between the germline ends. CDR1 MGHDK and CDR2 SYGVNS come from the germline V gene. This CDR3 has 12 amino acids. CDR3 DNA: TGTGCCAGCAGTGGTGTGGGCACTGAAGCTTTCTTT. Amino acids: CASSGVGTEAFF.

The rearrangement links TRBV5-1 to TRBJ1-6; D is unresolved. This CDR3 is built from 16 residues. The V and J ends lost 4 bases and 2 bases respectively, with 13 bases between them. Germline CDR1 reads SGHRS; CDR2 reads YFSETQ. The CDR3: CASSEDLNAYNSPLHF. The CDR3 nucleotides are TGCGCCAGCAGCGAGGACCTAAACGCCTATAATTCACCCCTCCACTTT.

The chain has TRBV19 and TRBJ2-5; the match to TRBD2 covers 11 bases. The CDR3 has 16 residues. Trimming at V came to 4 bases and at J to 3 bases, leaving 7 bases not matched to a gene. The V gene's germline CDR1 is LNHDA and CDR2 SQIVND (reference sequence). The CDR3 here is CASSTTSGGDEETQYF. The CDR3 DNA is TGTGCCAGTAGTACCACTAGCGGGGGCGATGAAGAGACCCAGTACTTC.

The chain is built from TRBV29-1 and TRBJ2-1; TRBD2 aligns across 8 bases. The CDR3 is 14 amino acids. CDR1 is SQVTM and CDR2 is ANQGSEA in the germline V gene. With V trimmed by 4 bases and J by 10 bases, 12 bases remained unmatched. The CDR3 protein is CSVVGRGAYLEQFF. The CDR3, as DNA: TGCAGCGTTGTGGGGCGGGGGGCCTACCTGGAGCAGTTCTTC.

V and J are TRBV25-1 and TRBJ2-1, with 14 nucleotides matching TRBD2. Trimming cost V 8 bases and J 0 bases; bases outside gene matches: 9. This CDR3 spans 18 amino acids. Germline V gene sequence: CDR1 MGHDK, CDR2 SYGVNS. CDR3 DNA sequence: TGTGCCAGCGCAAGGACTAGCGGGGGGCTGAGCTCCTACAATGAGCAGTTCTTC. Encoded protein: CASARTSGGLSSYNEQFF.

The chain joins TRBV20-1 to TRBJ2-2; D gene ambiguous. V was cut by 1 base and J by 1 base, with 10 bases left in between. The length of the CDR3 is 15 residues. Germline V CDR1 and CDR2: DFQATT, SNEGSKA (reference sequence). In nucleotides, the CDR3 is TGCAGTGCTAGAGTGGTCGGAAAGAACACCGGGGAGCTGTTTTTT. It yields the protein CSARVVGKNTGELFF.

The chain has TRBV5-1 and TRBJ2-3, with 10 positions matching TRBD2. Germline-derived CDR1 and CDR2 are SGHRS and YFSETQ. The CDR3 length is 16 residues. V shed 5 bases, J shed 1 base, and the junction held 7 bases outside the gene matches. The CDR3 loop reads CASRQDLAGGTDTQYF. The CDR3 nucleotides are TGCGCCAGCAGACAGGACCTAGCGGGGGGCACAGATACGCAGTATTTT.

V usage is TRBV5-1 and J usage is TRBJ2-7; 7 nucleotides align to TRBD2. V lost 5 bases to trimming and J lost 12 bases; unmatched junction nucleotides: 11. The CDR3 totals 12 residues. Germline CDR1 and CDR2: SGHRS and YFSETQ. The CDR3 region has the DNA TGCGCCAGCAGAATGGGAGGGGAGATCCTGTACTTC. Protein sequence: CASRMGGEILYF.